The text below deals with one T cell receptor beta chain. This specimen belongs to a study of blood T cell repertoires in COVID-19. Repertoires were generated with immunoSEQ multiplex PCR, while TCRdb's copy carries only in-frame clones and drops some. The profile shows 90,000 to 100,000 clones, approximately 86% of them singletons. The V gene lost 1 base and the J gene lost 6 bases, with 13 bases spanning the gap. This CDR3 is 15 amino acids long. Germline CDR1 reads LGHDT; CDR2 reads YNNKEL (reference sequence). This sequence was found in a man between 65 and 85 years old with active or convalescent COVID-19. Sequencing was performed on peripheral blood. This sequence joins TRBV3-1 (or the pseudogene TRBV3-2) and TRBJ1-5; D is unclear. CDR3 sequence (DNA): TGTGCCAGCAGCCAAGGGCAGGACGGGAGTCAGCCCCAGCATTTT. Translated: CASSQGQDGSQPQHF.